This T cell receptor (beta chain) originates from a study of shared clonotypes between healthy human individuals. A remark on this clone: Its target is unknown.

Study-level results: Naive CD4 clonotypes overlapped across a few donors at about 5%. It was anticipated that sequencing depth would influence how many clonotypes donors shared.

How the authors handled the data: As immunoSEQ supplied junction-only sequences (without quality scores), filtering differed. Produced via immunoSEQ multiplex PCR; TCRdb's table is partial and in-frame only. Clonal size and the V and J genes are those of that table, whereas D and trimming came from the DNA. Here the sample spans hundreds of thousands of clones, under 95% being singletons. Terminally differentiated effector memory CD45RA+ cells were excluded from the naive CD8 cells, which were CD45RO-negative and positively selected for CCR7. The receptor's source is a man younger than 40 in good health. The sample was naive CD8+ T cells sorted from blood.

The CDR3 sequence is CASSLIAGAHNEQFF. CDR3 DNA: TGTGCCAGCAGCCTTATAGCGGGAGCGCACAATGAGCAGTTCTTC. The chain has TRBV14 and TRBJ2-1, with 9 bases that match TRBD2. V was pared by 4 bases and J by 5 bases, with 6 bases of the junction left unmatched. Germline V lookup: CDR1 SGHDN, CDR2 FVKESK. The CDR3 is 15 amino acids.